The present T cell receptor (beta chain) was sequenced within a study of patients and donors after allogeneic stem cell transplantation. Per germline, CDR1 MDHEN and CDR2 SYDVKM. Trimming pared 6 bases from V and 2 bases from J, leaving 20 bases between. CDR3 length equals 17 residues. This clonotype was detected a few times. TCRdb analysed the RT-PCR reads with MiXCR anew, one entry per CDR3 protein. Of under 200,000 distinct CDR3 sequences listed, roughly 30% were seen once; the top ten hold around 3.3%. V and J are TRBV28 and TRBJ2-1, with D unclear. This clonotype was sampled from a human donor who was either an allogeneic HSCT recipient or a stem cell or donor lymphocyte infusion donor (not recorded which). It is not recorded whose cells these are; they may come from a transplant donor. Sequencing was done on a sample of blood, either unsorted or a sorted T cell fraction (not recorded which). In DNA form, the CDR3 reads TGTGCCAGCAGCACTCCCCATCATCCTCTCACCTACAATGAGCAGTTCTTC. Its translation: CASSTPHHPLTYNEQFF.